The entry below gives a single T cell receptor beta chain sequence along with its context. The entry originates in a study of control samples from healthy donors and cancer patients. V dropped 3 bases and J dropped 7; count of bases not matched to a gene: 1. Germline CDR1 reads SGDLS; CDR2 reads YYNGEE. The CDR3 contains 12 residues. Sequenced by immunoSEQ multiplex PCR; TCRdb stores in-frame clones only, minus some. The data contain 210,000 or so clones, approximately 90% of them singletons. This chain joins TRBV9 and TRBJ2-1, with 7 bases aligning to TRBD1. The sample consisted of blood. This TCR was sampled from a man aged 25 to 40 in good health. The CDR3 DNA reads TGTGCCAGCAGCGGACAGGGAAATGAGCAGTTCTTC. It translates to CASSGQGNEQFF.